What follows is one TCR beta chain and its context. The sample comes from a study of blood T cell repertoires in COVID-19. The trim removed 5 bases at V and 7 bases at J, leaving 4 bases unmatched. The germline CDR1 and CDR2 sequences are SGHAT and FQNNGV. The CDR3 consists of 14 residues. Here immunoSEQ multiplex PCR was the method, and the copy in TCRdb shows in-frame clones only, minus some. The sample records some 150,000 clones, 88% being singletons. The clonotype was recovered from a human donor in a cohort sampled during active COVID-19. The sequenced sample consisted of peripheral blood. The V call is TRBV11-2, the J call TRBJ1-4, with 10 bases lining up with TRBD1. CDR3 DNA sequence: TGTGCCAGCAGCCAGGACAGGGGGGCTGAAAAACTGTTTTTT. This sequence encodes CASSQDRGAEKLFF. The full variable domain, with the rest looked up from reference TRBV11-2 and TRBJ1-4, is EAGVAQSPRYKIIEKRQSVAFWCNPISGHATLYWYQQILGQGPKLLIQFQNNGVVDDSQLPKDRFSAERLKGVDSTLKIQPAKLEDSAVYLCASSQDRGAEKLFFGSGTQLSVL.